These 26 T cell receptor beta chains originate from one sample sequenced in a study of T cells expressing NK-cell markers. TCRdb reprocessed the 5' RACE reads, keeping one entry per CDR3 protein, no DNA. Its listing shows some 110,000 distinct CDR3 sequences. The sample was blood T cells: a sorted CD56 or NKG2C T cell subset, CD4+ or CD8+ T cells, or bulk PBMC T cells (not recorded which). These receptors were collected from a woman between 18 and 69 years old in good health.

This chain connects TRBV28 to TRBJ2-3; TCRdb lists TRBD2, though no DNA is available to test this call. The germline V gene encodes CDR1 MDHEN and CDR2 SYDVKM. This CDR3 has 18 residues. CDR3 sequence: CASTPTRASGRALDTQYF. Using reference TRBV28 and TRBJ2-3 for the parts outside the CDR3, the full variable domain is DVKVTQSSRYLVKRTGEKVFLECVQDMDHENMFWYRQDPGLGLRLIYFSYDVKMKEKGDIPEGYSVSREKKERFSLILESASTNQTSMYLCASTPTRASGRALDTQYFGPGTRLTVL.

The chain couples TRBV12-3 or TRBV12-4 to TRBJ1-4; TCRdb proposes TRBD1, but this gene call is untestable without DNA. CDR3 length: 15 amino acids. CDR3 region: CASSPGTGAGEKLFF.

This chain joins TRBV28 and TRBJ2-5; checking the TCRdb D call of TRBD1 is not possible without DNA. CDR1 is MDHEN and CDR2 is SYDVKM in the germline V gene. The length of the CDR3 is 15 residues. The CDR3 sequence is CASTLGGLQAGAQYF.

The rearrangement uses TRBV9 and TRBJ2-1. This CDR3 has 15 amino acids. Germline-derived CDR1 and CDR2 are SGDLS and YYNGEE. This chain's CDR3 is CASSGTGHPDNEQFF.

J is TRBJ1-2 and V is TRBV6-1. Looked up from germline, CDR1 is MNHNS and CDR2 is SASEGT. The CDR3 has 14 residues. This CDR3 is CASSEDGHVYGYTF.

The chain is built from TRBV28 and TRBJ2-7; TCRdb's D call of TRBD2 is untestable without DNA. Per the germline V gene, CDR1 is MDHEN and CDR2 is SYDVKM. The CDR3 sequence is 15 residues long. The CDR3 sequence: CASSLLLAGMGEQYF.

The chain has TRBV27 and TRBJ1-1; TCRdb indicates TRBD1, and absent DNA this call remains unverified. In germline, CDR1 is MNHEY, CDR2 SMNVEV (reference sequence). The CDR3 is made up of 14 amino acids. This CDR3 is CASRLGQLNTEAFF.

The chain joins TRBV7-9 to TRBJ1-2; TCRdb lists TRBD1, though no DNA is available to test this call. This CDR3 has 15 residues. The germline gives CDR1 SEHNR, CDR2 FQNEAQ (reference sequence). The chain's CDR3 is CASSYEGGPNYGYTF.

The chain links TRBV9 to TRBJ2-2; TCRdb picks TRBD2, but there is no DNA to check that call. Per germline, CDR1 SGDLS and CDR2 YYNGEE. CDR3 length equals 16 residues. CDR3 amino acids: CASSVDGLALTGELFF.

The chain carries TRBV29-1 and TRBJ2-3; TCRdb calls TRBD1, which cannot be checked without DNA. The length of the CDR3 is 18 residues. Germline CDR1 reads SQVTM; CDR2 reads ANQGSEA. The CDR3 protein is CSVVAMAAGIRSTDTQYF.

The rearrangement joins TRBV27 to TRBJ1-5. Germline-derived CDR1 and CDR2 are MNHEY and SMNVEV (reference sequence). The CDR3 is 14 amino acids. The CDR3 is CASSLGNSNQPQHF.

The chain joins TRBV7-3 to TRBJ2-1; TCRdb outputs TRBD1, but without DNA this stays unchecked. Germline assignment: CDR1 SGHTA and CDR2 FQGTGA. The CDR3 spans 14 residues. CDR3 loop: CASRGQGPYNEQFF.

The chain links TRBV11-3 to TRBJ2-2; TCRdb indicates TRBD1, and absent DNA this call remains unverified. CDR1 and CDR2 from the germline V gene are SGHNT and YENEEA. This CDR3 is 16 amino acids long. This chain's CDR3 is CASSPTGTHNTGELFF. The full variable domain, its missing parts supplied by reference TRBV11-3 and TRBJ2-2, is EAGVVQSPRYKIIEKKQPVAFWCNPISGHNTLYWYLQNLGQGPELLIRYENEEAVDDSQLPKDRFSAERLKGVDSTLKIQPAELGDSAVYLCASSPTGTHNTGELFFGEGSRLTVL.

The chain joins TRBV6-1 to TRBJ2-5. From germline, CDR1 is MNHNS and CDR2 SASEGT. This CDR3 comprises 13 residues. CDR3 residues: CASSPRLQFPQYF.

CDR3 amino acids: CSVEGVGVGMGEQYF. The V gene is TRBV29-1, the J gene TRBJ2-7; TCRdb reports TRBD2, a call that lacks DNA to check it against. Germline V gene sequence: CDR1 SQVTM, CDR2 ANQGSEA. The length of the CDR3 is 15 residues.

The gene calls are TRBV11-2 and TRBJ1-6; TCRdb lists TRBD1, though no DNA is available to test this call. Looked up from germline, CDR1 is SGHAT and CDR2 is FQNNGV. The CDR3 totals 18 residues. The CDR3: CASSLEGGTGPFRSPLHF.

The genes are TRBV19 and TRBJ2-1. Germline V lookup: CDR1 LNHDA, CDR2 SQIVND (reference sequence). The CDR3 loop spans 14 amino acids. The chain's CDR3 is CASSIGGPPNEQFF.

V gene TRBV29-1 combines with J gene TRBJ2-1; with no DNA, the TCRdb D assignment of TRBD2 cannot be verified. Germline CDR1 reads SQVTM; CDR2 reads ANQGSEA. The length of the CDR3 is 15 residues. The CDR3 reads CSVDTSGGQYNEQFF.

This chain's CDR3 is CASSPSGGLYEQYF. The chain links TRBV7-6 to TRBJ2-7; the D gene TCRdb calls, TRBD2, cannot be checked with no DNA. CDR3 length equals 14 residues. Germline CDR1 and CDR2: SGHVS and FNYEAQ.

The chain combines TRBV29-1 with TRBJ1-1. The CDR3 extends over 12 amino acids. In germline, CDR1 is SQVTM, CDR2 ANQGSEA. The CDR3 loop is CSVVQVNTEAFF.

The CDR3 loop reads CASNYMGEGWKTF. The chain has TRBV6-2 or TRBV6-3 and TRBJ2-1; as DNA is missing, the TRBD1 call by TCRdb cannot be tested. Per germline, CDR1 MNHEY and CDR2 SVGEGT. CDR3 length: 13 amino acids.

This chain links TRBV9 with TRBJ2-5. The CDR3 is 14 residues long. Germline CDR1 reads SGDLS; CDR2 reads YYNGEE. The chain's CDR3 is CASTERPAQETQYF.

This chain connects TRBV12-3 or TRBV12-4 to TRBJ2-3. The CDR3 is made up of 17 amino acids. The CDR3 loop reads CASSHGPAGVSTDTQYF.

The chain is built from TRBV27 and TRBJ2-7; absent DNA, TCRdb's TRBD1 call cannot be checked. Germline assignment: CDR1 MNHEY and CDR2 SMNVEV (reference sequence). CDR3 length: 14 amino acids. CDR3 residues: CASSLIPTAYEQYF.

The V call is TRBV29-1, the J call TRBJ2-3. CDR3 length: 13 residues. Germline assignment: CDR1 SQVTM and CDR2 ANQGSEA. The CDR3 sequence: CSVLGLAADTQYF.

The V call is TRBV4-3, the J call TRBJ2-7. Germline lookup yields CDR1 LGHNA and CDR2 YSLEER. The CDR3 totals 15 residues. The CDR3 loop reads CASSHTITSYYEQYF.